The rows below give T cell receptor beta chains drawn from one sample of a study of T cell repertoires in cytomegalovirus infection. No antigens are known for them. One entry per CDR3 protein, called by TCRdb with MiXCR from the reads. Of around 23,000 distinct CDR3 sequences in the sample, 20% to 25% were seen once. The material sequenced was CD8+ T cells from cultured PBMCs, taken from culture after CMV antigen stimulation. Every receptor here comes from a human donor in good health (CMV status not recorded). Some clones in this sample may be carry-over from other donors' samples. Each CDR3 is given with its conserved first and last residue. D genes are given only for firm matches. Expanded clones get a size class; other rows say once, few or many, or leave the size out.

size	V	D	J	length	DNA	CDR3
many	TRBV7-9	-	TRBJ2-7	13	TGTGCCAGCAGCTTATCCGATCCCTACGAGCAGTACTTC	CASSLSDPYEQYF
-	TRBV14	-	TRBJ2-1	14	TGTGCCAGCAGCCGGTCATCATCCAACAATGAGCAGTTCTTC	CASSRSSSNNEQFF
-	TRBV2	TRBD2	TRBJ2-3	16	TGTGCCAGGCGGGGGACTAGCGGGGCCCGCACAGATACGCAGTATTTT	CARRGTSGARTDTQYF
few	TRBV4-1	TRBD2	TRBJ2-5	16	TGCGCCAGCAGCCAAGGGGCGGGGGAGAAACAAGAGACCCAGTACTTC	CASSQGAGEKQETQYF
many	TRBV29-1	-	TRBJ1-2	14	TGCAGCGTTGGGGGGGGCGACGGAGGATATGGCTACACCTTC	CSVGGGDGGYGYTF
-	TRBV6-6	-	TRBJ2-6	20	TGTGCCAGCAGTTACTCGAGAGCGAAGGGGTCCGACTCTGGGGCCAACGTCCTGACTTTC	CASSYSRAKGSDSGANVLTF
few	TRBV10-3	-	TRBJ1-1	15	TGTGCCACTAATAATCCGGGCGAAGGGTTCACTGAAGCTTTCTTT	CATNNPGEGFTEAFF
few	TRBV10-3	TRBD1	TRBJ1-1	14	TGTGCCATCAGGGAGACAGGGCTCGGCACTGAAGCTTTCTTT	CAIRETGLGTEAFF
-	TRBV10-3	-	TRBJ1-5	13	TGTGCCATCTGTGTGTCCTCAGGACAGCCCCAGCATTTT	CAICVSSGQPQHF
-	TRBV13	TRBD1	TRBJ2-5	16	TGTGCCAGCAGCCTTAGCCGGGACAGCCGGGTAGAGACCCAGTACTTC	CASSLSRDSRVETQYF
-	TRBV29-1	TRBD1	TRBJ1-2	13	TGCAGCGTTCACGACAGGGACGGCTATGGCTACACCTTC	CSVHDRDGYGYTF
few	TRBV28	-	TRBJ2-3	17	TGTGCCAGCAGTGGGGGGGCGGGTTCCCCTAGCACAGATACGCAGTATTTT	CASSGGAGSPSTDTQYF
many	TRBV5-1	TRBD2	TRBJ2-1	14	TGCGCCAGCAGCTTCAGCGGGGCCTACAATGAGCAGTTCTTC	CASSFSGAYNEQFF
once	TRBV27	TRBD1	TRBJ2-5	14	TGTGCCAGCAGTACCCAGGGGGCGAAGGAGACCCAGTACTTC	CASSTQGAKETQYF
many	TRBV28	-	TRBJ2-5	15	TGTGCCAGCACCCGTTGGGAGAGGAGGCAAGAGACCCAGTACTTC	CASTRWERRQETQYF
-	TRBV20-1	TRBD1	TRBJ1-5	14	TGCAGTGCTCTCGACAGGGACGTCAATCAGCCCCAGCATTTT	CSALDRDVNQPQHF
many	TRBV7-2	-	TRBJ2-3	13	TGTGCCAGCAGCTCTTTTTTCCCAGATACGCAGTATTTT	CASSSFFPDTQYF
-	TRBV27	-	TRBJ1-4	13	TGTGCCATCGCTAAGGGGCCCTGGGAAAAACTGTTTTTT	CAIAKGPWEKLFF
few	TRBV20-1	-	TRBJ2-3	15	TGCAGTGCTAGAGATCAGGGTTCAGGCGCAGATACGCAGTATTTT	CSARDQGSGADTQYF
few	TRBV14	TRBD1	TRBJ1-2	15	TGTGCCAGCAGCCACCCGGGACAGGGGGACTATGGCTACACCTTC	CASSHPGQGDYGYTF
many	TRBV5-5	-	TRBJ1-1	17	TGTGCCAGCAGCCCGGGGGGTGGGGGTACTCTGAACACTGAAGCTTTCTTT	CASSPGGGGTLNTEAFF
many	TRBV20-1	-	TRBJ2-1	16	TGCAGTGCTAAACCCGGTCTGGGGGGCCACTACAATGAGCAGTTCTTC	CSAKPGLGGHYNEQFF
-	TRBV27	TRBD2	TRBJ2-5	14	TGTGCCAGCAGTTTGAGGGTTGCGGGGGGGACCCAGTACTTC	CASSLRVAGGTQYF
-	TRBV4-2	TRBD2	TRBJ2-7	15	TGTGCCAGCAGCCAAGATCCTAGCGGGGGCGACGAGCAGTACTTC	CASSQDPSGGDEQYF
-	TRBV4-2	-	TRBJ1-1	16	TGTGCCAGCAGCCAAGAGGGTCCACCGATGAACACTGAAGCTTTCTTT	CASSQEGPPMNTEAFF
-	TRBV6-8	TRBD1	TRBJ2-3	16	TGTGCCAGCAGAACCGCGTCCGGGACAGCCACAGATACGCAGTATTTT	CASRTASGTATDTQYF
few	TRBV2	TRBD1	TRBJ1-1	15	TGTGCCAGCAGTTACCATGATGACAGGGCCACGGAAGCTTTCTTT	CASSYHDDRATEAFF
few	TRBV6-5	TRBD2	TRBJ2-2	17	TGTGCCAGCAGTTACTCGGGGGAGGGGACGAACACCGGGGAGCTGTTTTTT	CASSYSGEGTNTGELFF
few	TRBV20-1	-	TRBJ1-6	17	TGCAGTGCTAGGCTTAGAGACAGGAGCTCCTATAATTCACCCCTCCACTTT	CSARLRDRSSYNSPLHF
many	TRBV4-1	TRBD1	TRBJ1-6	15	TGCGCCAGCAGCCAAGAGGGGGACAGGAATTCACCCCTCCACTTT	CASSQEGDRNSPLHF
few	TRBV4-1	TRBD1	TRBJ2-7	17	TGCGCCAGCAGCCAACCTCATGGACAGGGGGCGGGCTACGAGCAGTACTTC	CASSQPHGQGAGYEQYF
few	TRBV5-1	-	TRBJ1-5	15	TGCGCCAGCAGCTTGGAGGGGGGGGTCAATCAGCCCCAGCATTTT	CASSLEGGVNQPQHF
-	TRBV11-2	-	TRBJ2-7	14	TGTGCCAGCAGCCCAGGGCGATTCTCCTACGAGCAGTACTTC	CASSPGRFSYEQYF
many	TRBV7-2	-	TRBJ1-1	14	TGTGCCAGCAGCTTAGGAACTACGAGGACTGAAGCTTTCTTT	CASSLGTTRTEAFF
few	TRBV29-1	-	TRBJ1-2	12	TGCAGCGGCCGGGACGCCGACTATGGCTACACCTTC	CSGRDADYGYTF
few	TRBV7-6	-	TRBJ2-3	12	TGTGCCAGCAGCTTAGCGGCAGATACGCAGTATTTT	CASSLAADTQYF
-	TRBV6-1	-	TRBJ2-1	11	TGTGCCACCGACGACAGGAATGAGCAGTTCTTC	CATDDRNEQFF
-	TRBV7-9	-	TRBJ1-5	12	TGTGCCAGCAGCTTACGTTTAGGGGTTCAGCATTTT	CASSLRLGVQHF
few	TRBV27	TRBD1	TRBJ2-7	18	TGTGCCAGCAGTTCCCTCGGACAGGGTTTGGAAGCACCCTACGAGCAGTACTTC	CASSSLGQGLEAPYEQYF
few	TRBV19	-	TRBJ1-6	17	TGTGCCAGTAGTACTGCGACAGTCAGCTCCTATAATTCACCCCTCCACTTT	CASSTATVSSYNSPLHF
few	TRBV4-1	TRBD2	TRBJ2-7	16	TGCGCCAGCAGCCAAAGACTAGCGGGAGGGTCCTACGAGCAGTACTTC	CASSQRLAGGSYEQYF
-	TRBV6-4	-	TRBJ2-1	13	TGTGCCAGCAGTGAACTGCCCTACAATGAGCAGTTCTTC	CASSELPYNEQFF
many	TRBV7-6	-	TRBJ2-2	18	TGTGCCAGCAGCTTACTTTCGGGGGCAAGGATGGACACCGGGGAGCTGTTTTTT	CASSLLSGARMDTGELFF
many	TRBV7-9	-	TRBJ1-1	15	TGTGCCAGCAGCTCATTTCGTCGGGAGAGCACTGAAGCTTTCTTT	CASSSFRRESTEAFF
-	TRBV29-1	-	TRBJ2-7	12	TGCAGCGTAGCAGGGGTCTCCTACGAGCAGTACTTC	CSVAGVSYEQYF
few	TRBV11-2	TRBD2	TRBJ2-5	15	TGTGCCAGCAGTCGTGGTAGCGGGGGAGGAGAGACCCAGTACTTC	CASSRGSGGGETQYF
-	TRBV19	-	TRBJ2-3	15	TGTGCCAGTAGGATCTGGGGGGCTAGCACAGATACGCAGTATTTT	CASRIWGASTDTQYF
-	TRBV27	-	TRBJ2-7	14	TGTGCCAGCAGTTTTGCCTTTGGGAGAGGCGAGCAGTACTTC	CASSFAFGRGEQYF
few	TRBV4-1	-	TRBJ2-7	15	TGCGCCAGCAGCCAGATAGAGACAGTCTCCTACGAGCAGTACTTC	CASSQIETVSYEQYF
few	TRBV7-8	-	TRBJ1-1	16	TGTGCCAGCAGCGCGCCTCCGGGACACCTGAACACTGAAGCTTTCTTT	CASSAPPGHLNTEAFF
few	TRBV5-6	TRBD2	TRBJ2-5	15	TGTGCCAGCAGCTTGGGGACTAGCGGGATGGAGACCCAGTACTTC	CASSLGTSGMETQYF
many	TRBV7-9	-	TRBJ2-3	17	TGTGCCAGCAGCTCTCCACAAACTCAATTCCGCACAGATACGCAGTATTTT	CASSSPQTQFRTDTQYF
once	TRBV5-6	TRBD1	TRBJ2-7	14	TGTGCCAGCAGCTTAGGGACAGGGAACCACGAGCAGTACTTC	CASSLGTGNHEQYF
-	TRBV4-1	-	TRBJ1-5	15	TGCGCCAGCAGCCAAGATAGGGGCGTGACGCGGCCCCAGCATTTT	CASSQDRGVTRPQHF
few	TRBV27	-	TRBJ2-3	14	TGTGCCAGCAGTTCAGAAGGGGTAGGGGGTACGCAGTATTTT	CASSSEGVGGTQYF
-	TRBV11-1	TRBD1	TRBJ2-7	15	TGTGCCAGCAGCTTAGCGGGTGACAGGGTCGACGAGCAGTACTTC	CASSLAGDRVDEQYF
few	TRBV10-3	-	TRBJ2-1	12	TGTGCCATCAGCGGATTAGAGGATGAGCAGTTCTTC	CAISGLEDEQFF
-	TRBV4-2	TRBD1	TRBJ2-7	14	TGTGCCAGCAGCCAAGGACAGGGGACCTACGAGCAGTACTTC	CASSQGQGTYEQYF
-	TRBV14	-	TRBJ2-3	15	TGTGCCAGCAGCCGCTTAACCCCCCGCGACGGTACGCAGTATTTT	CASSRLTPRDGTQYF
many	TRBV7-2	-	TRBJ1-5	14	TGTGCCAGCAGCTTAGATTCAGGGGATCAGCCCCAGCATTTT	CASSLDSGDQPQHF